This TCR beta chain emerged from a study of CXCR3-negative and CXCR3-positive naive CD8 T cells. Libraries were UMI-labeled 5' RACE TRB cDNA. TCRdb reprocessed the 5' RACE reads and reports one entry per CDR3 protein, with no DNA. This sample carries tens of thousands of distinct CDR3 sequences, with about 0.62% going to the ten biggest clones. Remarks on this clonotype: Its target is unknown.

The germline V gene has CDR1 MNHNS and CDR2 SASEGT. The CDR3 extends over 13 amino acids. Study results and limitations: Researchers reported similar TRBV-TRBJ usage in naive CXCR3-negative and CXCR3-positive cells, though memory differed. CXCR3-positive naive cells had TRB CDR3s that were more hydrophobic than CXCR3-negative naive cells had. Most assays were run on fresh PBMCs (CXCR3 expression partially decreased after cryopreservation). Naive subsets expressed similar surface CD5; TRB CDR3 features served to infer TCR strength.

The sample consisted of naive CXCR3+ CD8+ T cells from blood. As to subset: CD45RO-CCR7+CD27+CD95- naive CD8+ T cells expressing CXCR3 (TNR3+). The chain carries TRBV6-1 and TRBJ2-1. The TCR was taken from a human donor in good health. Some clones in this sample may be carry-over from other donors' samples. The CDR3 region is CASSPPSYNEQFF.